This T cell receptor beta chain emerged from a study of blood T cells in healthy people across ages. Germline-derived CDR1 and CDR2 are LGHDT and YNNKEL (reference sequence). Trimming left V 0 bases short and J 0 bases short, with 11 bases between. CDR3 length: 16 residues. PCR was performed a second time for about 7 to 11 cycles using a sample-barcoded 5' primer and a J-beta primer mix. In TCRdb, the 5' RACE reads were re-called with MiXCR into one record per CDR3 protein. The sample has 1.5 million to 2 million distinct CDR3 sequences; roughly two fifths are singletons. This chain connects TRBV3-1 to TRBJ1-2; D not resolved. The sample was blood. The source is a human donor in good health. CDR3 sequence reads: CASSQESGDANYGYTF. CDR3 nucleotide sequence: TGTGCCAGCAGCCAAGAGTCCGGAGACGCTAACTATGGCTACACCTTC.